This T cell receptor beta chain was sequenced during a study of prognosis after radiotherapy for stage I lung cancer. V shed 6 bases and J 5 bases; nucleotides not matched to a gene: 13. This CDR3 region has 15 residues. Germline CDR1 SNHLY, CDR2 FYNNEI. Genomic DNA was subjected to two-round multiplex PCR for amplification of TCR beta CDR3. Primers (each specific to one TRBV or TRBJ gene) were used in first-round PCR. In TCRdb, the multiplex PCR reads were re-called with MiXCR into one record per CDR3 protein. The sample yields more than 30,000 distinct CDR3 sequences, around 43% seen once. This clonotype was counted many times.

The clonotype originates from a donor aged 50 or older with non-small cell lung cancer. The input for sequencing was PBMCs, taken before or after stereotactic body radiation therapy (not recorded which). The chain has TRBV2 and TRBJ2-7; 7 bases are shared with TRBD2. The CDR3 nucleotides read TGTGCCAGCAGCCCCCCTAGCGGTCCCTTCCACGAGCAGTACTTC. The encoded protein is CASSPPSGPFHEQYF.